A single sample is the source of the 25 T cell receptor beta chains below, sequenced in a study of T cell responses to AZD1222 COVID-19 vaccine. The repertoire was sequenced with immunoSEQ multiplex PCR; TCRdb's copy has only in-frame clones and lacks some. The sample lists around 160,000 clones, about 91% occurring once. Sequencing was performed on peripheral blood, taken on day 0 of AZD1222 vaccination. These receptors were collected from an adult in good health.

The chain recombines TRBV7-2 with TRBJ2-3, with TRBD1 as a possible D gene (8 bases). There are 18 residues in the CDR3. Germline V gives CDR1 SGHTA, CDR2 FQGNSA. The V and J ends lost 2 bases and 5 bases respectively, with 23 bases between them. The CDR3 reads CASSLLGSTGGGVDTQYF. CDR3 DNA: TGTGCCAGCAGCTTATTGGGCTCTACAGGGGGGGGCGTAGATACGCAGTATTTT.

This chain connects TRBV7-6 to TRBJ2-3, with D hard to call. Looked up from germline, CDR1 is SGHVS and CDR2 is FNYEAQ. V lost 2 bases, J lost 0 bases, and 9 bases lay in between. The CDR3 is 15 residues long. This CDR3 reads CASSLIAISTDTQYF. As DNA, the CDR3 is TGTGCCAGCAGCTTAATAGCTATCAGCACAGATACGCAGTATTTT.

The CDR3 DNA sequence: TGTGCCAGCAGTTACCTGGCTGGGGGAGCCAAAAACATTCAGTACTTC. The encoded protein is CASSYLAGGAKNIQYF. The V and J genes are TRBV6-5 and TRBJ2-4; D could derive from TRBD1 or TRBD2 (5 bases each). Germline CDR1 is MNHEY and CDR2 is SVGAGI. The CDR3 extends over 16 amino acids. V lost 2 bases and J 0 bases, leaving 11 bases between the germline ends.

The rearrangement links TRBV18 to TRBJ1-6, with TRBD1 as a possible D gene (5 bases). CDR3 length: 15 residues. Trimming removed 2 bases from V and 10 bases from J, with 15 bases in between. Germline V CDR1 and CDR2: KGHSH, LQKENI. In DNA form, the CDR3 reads TGTGCCAGCTCACCATTTGACAGCCCACGATCACCCCTCCACTTT. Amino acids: CASSPFDSPRSPLHF. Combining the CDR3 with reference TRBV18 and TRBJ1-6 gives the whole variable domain NAGVMQNPRHLVRRRGQEARLRCSPMKGHSHVYWYRQLPEEGLKFMVYLQKENIIDESGMPKERFSAEFPKEGPSILRIQQVVRGDSAAYFCASSPFDSPRSPLHFGNGTRLTVT.

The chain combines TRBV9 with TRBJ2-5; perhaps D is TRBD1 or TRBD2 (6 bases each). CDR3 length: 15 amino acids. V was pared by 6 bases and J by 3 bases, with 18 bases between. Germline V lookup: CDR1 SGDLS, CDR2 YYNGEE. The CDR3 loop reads CASTNSWGAEETQYF. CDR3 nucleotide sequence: TGTGCCAGCACCAATTCTTGGGGGGCGGAAGAGACCCAGTACTTC.

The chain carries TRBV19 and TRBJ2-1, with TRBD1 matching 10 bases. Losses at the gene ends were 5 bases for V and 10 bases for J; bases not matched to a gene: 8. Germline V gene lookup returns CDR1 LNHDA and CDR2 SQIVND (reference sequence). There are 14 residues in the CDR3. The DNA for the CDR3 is TGTGCCAGTAGTTCCGACAGGGGGCTGGGGGAGCAGTTCTTC. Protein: CASSSDRGLGEQFF.

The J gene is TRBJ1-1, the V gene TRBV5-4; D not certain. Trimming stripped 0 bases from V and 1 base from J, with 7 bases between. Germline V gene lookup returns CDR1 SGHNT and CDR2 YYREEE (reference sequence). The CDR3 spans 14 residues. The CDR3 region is CASSLEPQNTEAFF. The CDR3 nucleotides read TGTGCCAGCAGCTTGGAACCCCAGAACACTGAAGCTTTCTTT.

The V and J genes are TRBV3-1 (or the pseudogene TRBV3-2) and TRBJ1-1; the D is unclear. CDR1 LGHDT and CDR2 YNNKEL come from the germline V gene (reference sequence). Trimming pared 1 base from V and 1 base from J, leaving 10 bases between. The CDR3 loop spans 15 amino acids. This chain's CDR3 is CASSQGRNRNTEAFF. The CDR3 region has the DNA TGTGCCAGCAGCCAAGGTCGCAATAGGAACACTGAAGCTTTCTTT.

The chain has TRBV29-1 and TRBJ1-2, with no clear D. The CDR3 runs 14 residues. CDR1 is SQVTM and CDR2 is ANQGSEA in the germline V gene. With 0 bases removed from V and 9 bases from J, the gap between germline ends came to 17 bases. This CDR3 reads CSVEDIRSRSSYTF. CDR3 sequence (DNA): TGCAGCGTTGAAGATATCCGGAGCAGGTCCAGCTACACCTTC.

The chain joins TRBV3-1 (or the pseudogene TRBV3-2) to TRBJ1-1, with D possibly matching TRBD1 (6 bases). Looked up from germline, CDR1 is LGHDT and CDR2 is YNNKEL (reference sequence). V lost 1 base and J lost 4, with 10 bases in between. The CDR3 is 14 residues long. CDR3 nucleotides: TGTGCCAGCAGCCAAGTCTGGGGGCCCACTGAAGCTTTCTTT. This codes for CASSQVWGPTEAFF.

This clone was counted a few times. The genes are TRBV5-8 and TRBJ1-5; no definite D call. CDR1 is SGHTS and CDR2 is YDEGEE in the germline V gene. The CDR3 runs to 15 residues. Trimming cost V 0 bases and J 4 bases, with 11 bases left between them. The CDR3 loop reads CASSLGQKINQPQHF. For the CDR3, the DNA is TGTGCCAGCAGCTTGGGGCAGAAGATTAATCAGCCCCAGCATTTT.

Here the CDR3 reads CASSYTGNYGYTF. CDR3 sequence (DNA): TGTGCCAGCAGTTACACAGGGAACTATGGCTACACCTTC. V and J are TRBV6-6 and TRBJ1-2; tentatively, D is TRBD1 (6 bases). The CDR3 loop spans 13 amino acids. The germline V gene has CDR1 MNHNY and CDR2 SVGAGI (reference sequence). V lost 2 bases and J lost 2, with 6 bases in between.

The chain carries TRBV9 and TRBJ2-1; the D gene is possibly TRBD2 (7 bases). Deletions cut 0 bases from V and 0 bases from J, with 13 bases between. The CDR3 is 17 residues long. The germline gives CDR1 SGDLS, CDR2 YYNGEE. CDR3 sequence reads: CASSVDGGHLSYNEQFF. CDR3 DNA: TGTGCCAGCAGCGTAGACGGGGGGCACCTCTCCTACAATGAGCAGTTCTTC. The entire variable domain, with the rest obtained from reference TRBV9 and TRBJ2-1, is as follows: DSGVTQTPKHLITATGQRVTLRCSPRSGDLSVYWYQQSLDQGLQFLIQYYNGEERAKGNILERFSAQQFPDLHSELNLSSLELGDSALYFCASSVDGGHLSYNEQFFGPGTRLTVL.

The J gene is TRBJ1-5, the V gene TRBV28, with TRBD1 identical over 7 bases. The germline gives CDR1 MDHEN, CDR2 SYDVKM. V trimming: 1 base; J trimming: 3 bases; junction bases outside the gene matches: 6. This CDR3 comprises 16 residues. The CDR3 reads CASSLFPQGNNQPQHF. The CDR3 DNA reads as TGTGCCAGCAGTTTATTCCCACAGGGGAACAATCAGCCCCAGCATTTT.

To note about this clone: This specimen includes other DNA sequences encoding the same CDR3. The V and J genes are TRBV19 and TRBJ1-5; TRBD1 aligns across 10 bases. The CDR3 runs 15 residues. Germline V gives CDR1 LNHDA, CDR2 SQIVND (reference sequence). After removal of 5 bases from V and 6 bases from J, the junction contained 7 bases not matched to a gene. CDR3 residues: CASSPGQGVGQPQHF. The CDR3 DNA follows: TGTGCCAGTAGTCCCGGACAGGGGGTTGGTCAGCCCCAGCATTTT.

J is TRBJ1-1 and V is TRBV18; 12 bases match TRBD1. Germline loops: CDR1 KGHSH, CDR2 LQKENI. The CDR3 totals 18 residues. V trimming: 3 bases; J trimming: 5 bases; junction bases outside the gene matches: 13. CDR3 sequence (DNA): TGTGCCAGCTCACCGACCGGCGGGACAGGGGGCGCGTGGACTGAAGCTTTCTTT. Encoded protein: CASSPTGGTGGAWTEAFF.

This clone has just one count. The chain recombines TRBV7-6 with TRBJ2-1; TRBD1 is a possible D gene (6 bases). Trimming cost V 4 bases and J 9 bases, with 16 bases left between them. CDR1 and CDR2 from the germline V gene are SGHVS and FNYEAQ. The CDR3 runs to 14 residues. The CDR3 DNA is TGTGCCAGCAGCTCTACAGGGAGAGGGGGTGAGCAGTTCTTC. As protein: CASSSTGRGGEQFF.

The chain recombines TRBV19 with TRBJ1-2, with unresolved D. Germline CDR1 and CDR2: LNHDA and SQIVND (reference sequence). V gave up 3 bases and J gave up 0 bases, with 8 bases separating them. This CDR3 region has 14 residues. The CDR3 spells CASSIGSANYGYTF. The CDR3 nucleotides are TGTGCCAGTAGTATCGGGTCAGCTAACTATGGCTACACCTTC.

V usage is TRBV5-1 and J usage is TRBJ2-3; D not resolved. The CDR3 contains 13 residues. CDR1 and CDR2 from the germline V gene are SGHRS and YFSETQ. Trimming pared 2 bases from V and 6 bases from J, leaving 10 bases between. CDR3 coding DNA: TGCGCCAGCAGCTTTATGGGGTTGGATACGCAGTATTTT. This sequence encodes CASSFMGLDTQYF.

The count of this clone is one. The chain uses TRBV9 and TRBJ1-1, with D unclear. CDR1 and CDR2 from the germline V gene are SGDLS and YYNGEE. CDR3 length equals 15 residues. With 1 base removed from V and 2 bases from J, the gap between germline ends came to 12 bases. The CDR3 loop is CASSVSTASNTEAFF. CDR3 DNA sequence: TGTGCCAGCAGCGTAAGCACAGCTAGTAACACTGAAGCTTTCTTT.

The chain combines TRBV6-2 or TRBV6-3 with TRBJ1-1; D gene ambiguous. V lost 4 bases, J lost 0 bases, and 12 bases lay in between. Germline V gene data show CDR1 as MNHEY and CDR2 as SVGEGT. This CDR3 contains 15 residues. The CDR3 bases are TGTGCCAGCAGTTTCGACGGATTCATGAACACTGAAGCTTTCTTT. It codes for CASSFDGFMNTEAFF.

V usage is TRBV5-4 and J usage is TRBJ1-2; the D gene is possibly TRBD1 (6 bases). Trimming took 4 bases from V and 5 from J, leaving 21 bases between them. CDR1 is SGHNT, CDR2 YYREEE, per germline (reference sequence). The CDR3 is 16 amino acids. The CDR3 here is CASSPGGQAAEYGYTF. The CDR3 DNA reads TGTGCCAGCAGCCCGGGGGGGCAGGCCGCGGAGTATGGCTACACCTTC.

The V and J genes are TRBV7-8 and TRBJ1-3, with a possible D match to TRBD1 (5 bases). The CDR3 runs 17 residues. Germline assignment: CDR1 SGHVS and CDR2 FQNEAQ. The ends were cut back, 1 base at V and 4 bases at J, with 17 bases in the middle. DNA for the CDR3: TGTGCCAGCAGCTTAGTGGGATGGGGGACGAGCGGAAACACCATATATTTT. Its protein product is CASSLVGWGTSGNTIYF.

CDR3 nucleotide sequence: TGCGCCAGCAGCTTGAGACTAGATGCCGATGAGCAGTTCTTC. This sequence encodes CASSLRLDADEQFF. The chain links TRBV5-1 to TRBJ2-1; D is perhaps TRBD2 (6 bases). Trimming took 1 base from V and 8 from J, leaving 13 bases between them. The CDR3 has 14 amino acids. From germline, CDR1 is SGHRS and CDR2 YFSETQ.

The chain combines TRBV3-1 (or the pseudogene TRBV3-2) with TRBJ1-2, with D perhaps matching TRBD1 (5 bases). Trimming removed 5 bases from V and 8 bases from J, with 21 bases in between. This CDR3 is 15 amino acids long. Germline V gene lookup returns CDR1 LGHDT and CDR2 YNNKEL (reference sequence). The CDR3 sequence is CASSDTGRSGGGYTF. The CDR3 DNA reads TGTGCCAGCAGCGATACGGGACGCTCGGGGGGAGGCTACACCTTC.